One T cell receptor (beta chain) is described in this entry. Germline V gene lookup returns CDR1 SGHNT and CDR2 YENEEA. This CDR3 spans 11 amino acids. V shed 6 bases and J shed 6 bases, with 6 bases lying between them. The data belong to a study of control samples from healthy donors and cancer patients. Sequencing used immunoSEQ multiplex PCR; TCRdb keeps in-frame clones, though not all of them. Counted here are about 170,000 clones, around 92% occurring once; the ten biggest clones make up about 1.6%. Sequencing used blood. The chain carries TRBV11-3 and TRBJ2-1; D may be TRBD2 (5 bases). The TCR originated in a young woman in good health. This CDR3 reads CASRGGNEQFF. The CDR3 DNA follows: TGTGCCAGCAGAGGAGGCAATGAGCAGTTCTTC.